This TCR beta chain was captured by sequencing in a study of early T cells in non-severe SARS-CoV-2 infection. V was cut by 5 bases and J by 2 bases, with 13 bases left in between. CDR1 is SGHTA and CDR2 is FQGNSA in the germline V gene. The CDR3 is made up of 14 amino acids. Unique molecular identifiers were attached to individual cDNA molecules. One entry per CDR3 protein, called by TCRdb with MiXCR from the 5' RACE reads. Of tens of thousands of distinct CDR3 sequences in the sample, around 13% were seen once. This receptor was obtained from an adult who was a healthcare worker with PCR-confirmed SARS-CoV-2 infection or an uninfected control (not recorded which). J is TRBJ2-7 and V is TRBV7-2; D might be TRBD2 (6 bases). The sample taken for sequencing was whole blood. Written as DNA, the CDR3 is TGTGCCAGCAGCCAGGCCCCGGGGGCCTACGAGCAGTACTTC. Amino acid sequence: CASSQAPGAYEQYF.